The 5 T cell receptor beta chains given below trace back to one sample, sequenced in a study of T-cell reconstitution after alpha-beta-depleted transplantation in children. Unique molecular identifiers were incorporated when the TCRbeta library was constructed. TCRdb recomputed calls from the PCR reads with MiXCR, one row per CDR3 protein. The data show about 77,000 distinct CDR3 sequences, about a sixth seen once. Sample: PBMCs, mostly from graft donor cells, taken 360 days after TCRalphabeta/CD19-depleted stem cell transplant. Receptors originate from a male patient under 10 years old who had a stem cell transplant for acute lymphoblastic leukemia, so the T cells may come from the graft donor.

This clonotype is a singleton in its sample. The genes are TRBV20-1 and TRBJ1-1, with TRBD1 as a possible D gene (6 bases). There are 12 residues in the CDR3. Germline CDR1 and CDR2: DFQATT and SNEGSKA (reference sequence). V was trimmed by 0 bases and J by 7 bases, leaving 9 bases between them. CDR3 coding DNA: TGCAGTGCTAGAGAAAACAGGGATGAAGCTTTCTTT. Residues: CSARENRDEAFF.

This clonotype was observed a few times. The chain links TRBV12-3 or TRBV12-4 to TRBJ2-3; 9 bases agree with TRBD2. V dropped 6 bases and J dropped 5; count of bases not matched to a gene: 6. This CDR3 comprises 14 residues. The chain's CDR3 is CASRKGGRGDTQYF. For the CDR3, the DNA is TGTGCCAGCAGGAAGGGCGGGAGGGGAGATACGCAGTATTTT.

The V gene is TRBV5-1, the J gene TRBJ2-2; a possible D gene is TRBD2 (6 bases). The CDR3 runs to 15 residues. V lost 4 bases and J 6 bases, leaving 16 bases between the germline ends. Germline V CDR1 and CDR2: SGHRS, YFSETQ. CDR3 in amino acids: CASSPEGLAAGELFF. The CDR3 bases are TGCGCCAGCAGCCCTGAGGGACTGGCGGCCGGGGAGCTGTTTTTT.

The chain combines TRBV6-5 with TRBJ2-7; TRBD1 is a possible D gene (6 bases). The V end was cut by 2 bases, the J end by 2 bases, with 10 bases between. The germline CDR1 and CDR2 sequences are MNHEY and SVGAGI. The CDR3 contains 14 residues. The CDR3 region is CASSYSSGAYEQYF. In nucleotides, the CDR3 is TGTGCCAGCAGTTACAGTTCAGGGGCCTACGAGCAGTACTTC.

This clonotype was seen a few times. This chain links TRBV20-1 with TRBJ2-7, with TRBD2 as a possible D gene (6 bases). Germline assignment: CDR1 DFQATT and CDR2 SNEGSKA (reference sequence). This CDR3 comprises 13 residues. Trimming took off 3 bases at V and 2 bases at J, with 11 bases between the two ends. In DNA, the CDR3 is TGCAGTGCTAGGCCGGCGGGGCCCTACGAGCAGTACTTC. Translating gives CSARPAGPYEQYF.